The text below deals with one TCR beta chain. Its antigen is currently unknown. This specimen belongs to a study of T cells expressing NK-cell markers. Study findings and constraints: These clonotypes additionally ranked first within the CD3+CD56-NKG2C+ fraction of a handful of donors.

As the method of synthesis, 5'RACE template switching with UMIs yielded TCR beta cDNA. One entry per CDR3 protein, without DNA, is what TCRdb gives after re-calling the 5' RACE reads. This sample's clone table lists 250,000 to 300,000 distinct CDR3 sequences. The source is a man aged 18 to 30 in good health. Sequenced input: blood T cells: a sorted CD56 or NKG2C T cell subset, CD4+ or CD8+ T cells, or bulk PBMC T cells (not recorded which).

The chain's CDR3 is CAWSVVRSAEQFF. The chain uses TRBV30 and TRBJ2-1. The CDR3 covers 13 residues. Per the germline V gene, CDR1 is GTSNPN and CDR2 is SVGIG (reference sequence).